This TCR beta chain was retrieved from a study of CD8+CD57+ T cells in acquired aplastic anemia. Overall study context: Average DNA yield from sorted CD4+ and CD8+ cells was approximately 3 ug.

As for this clonotype: The target antigen is unknown.

CDR3 and TCR beta VDJ profiling relied on genomic DNA as the template. TCRdb fed the reads into MiXCR, producing one record per CDR3 protein. The sample shows hundreds of thousands of distinct CDR3 sequences, approximately 80% of them seen only once. Whole-study results and caveats: Found in both controls and patients were around 30 CD8+ CDR3 sequences.

Sequenced patients had shown CD8+CD57+ cell expansion by flow cytometry. Sequencing was carried out using sorted CD4+, CD8+, or CD8+CD57+ T cells (not recorded which) from PBMCs. The TCR comes from a human donor with aplastic anemia.

This chain's CDR3 is CSARSGPVGTEAFF. CDR3 DNA sequence: TGCAGTGCTAGGTCCGGCCCCGTCGGCACTGAAGCTTTCTTT. The rearrangement joins TRBV20-1 to TRBJ1-1; D not resolved. V lost 3 bases and J 4 bases, leaving 15 bases between the germline ends. CDR3 size: 14 residues. CDR1 is DFQATT and CDR2 is SNEGSKA in the germline V gene (reference sequence).